The rows below give T cell receptor beta chains drawn from one sample of a study of naive and memory T cell subsets. TCRdb reprocessed the 5' RACE reads with MiXCR, giving one entry per CDR3 protein. The sample shows roughly 62,000 distinct CDR3 sequences, 8% to 9% of them seen only once. Receptors originate from a female donor in good health. The CDR3 runs from the conserved cysteine through the conserved F or W. D genes are given only for firm matches. Where a row states a size, it is once, few, many or the class of an expanded clone; other rows omit it.

clone_size: few
v_call: TRBV14
d_call: -
j_call: TRBJ1-1
cdr3_nt: TGTGCCAGCAGCCAGGCAAACACTGAAGCTTTCTTT
cdr3_aa: CASSQANTEAFF

clone_size: few
v_call: TRBV19
d_call: TRBD1
j_call: TRBJ1-4
cdr3_nt: TGTGCCAGCCGGGACAGGGGACCTGCAACTAATGAAAAACTGTTTTTT
cdr3_aa: CASRDRGPATNEKLFF

clone_size: few
v_call: TRBV12-3/TRBV12-4
d_call: TRBD1
j_call: TRBJ2-7
cdr3_nt: TGTGCCAGCAGTTTCGGACAGGGGATCTACGAGCAGTACTTC
cdr3_aa: CASSFGQGIYEQYF

clone_size: -
v_call: TRBV7-9
d_call: -
j_call: TRBJ1-2
cdr3_nt: TGTGCCAGCAGCCGAATTCAGAACTATGGCGACACCTTC
cdr3_aa: CASSRIQNYGDTF

clone_size: few
v_call: TRBV20-1
d_call: -
j_call: TRBJ1-2
cdr3_nt: TGCAGTGCTTTTCCGACAGGTGACTATGGCTACACCTTC
cdr3_aa: CSAFPTGDYGYTF

clone_size: few
v_call: TRBV2
d_call: -
j_call: TRBJ1-5
cdr3_nt: TGTGCCAGCAGTGATGAAGGGAATCAGCCCCAGCATTTT
cdr3_aa: CASSDEGNQPQHF

clone_size: -
v_call: TRBV12-3/TRBV12-4
d_call: TRBD1
j_call: TRBJ1-1
cdr3_nt: TGTGCCAGCAGTTCACAGGGGAGTACTGAAGCTTTCTTT
cdr3_aa: CASSSQGSTEAFF

clone_size: -
v_call: TRBV28
d_call: -
j_call: TRBJ1-5
cdr3_nt: TGTGCCAGCAGACCCCTGATCGGCCCCAATCAGCCCCAGCATTTT
cdr3_aa: CASRPLIGPNQPQHF

clone_size: -
v_call: TRBV27
d_call: -
j_call: TRBJ1-5
cdr3_nt: TGTGCCAGCAGTTTATCGTATTCCCTTCATCAGCCCCAGCATTTT
cdr3_aa: CASSLSYSLHQPQHF

clone_size: few
v_call: TRBV20-1
d_call: -
j_call: TRBJ2-5
cdr3_nt: TGCAGTGCTAAGGCCGGTGCCCCCGAGACCCAGTACTTC
cdr3_aa: CSAKAGAPETQYF

clone_size: many
v_call: TRBV5-4
d_call: TRBD1
j_call: TRBJ2-2
cdr3_nt: TGTGCCAGCAGCTTGGGGGGTACAGGGGGACACGGGGAGCTGTTTTTT
cdr3_aa: CASSLGGTGGHGELFF

clone_size: many
v_call: TRBV19
d_call: -
j_call: TRBJ2-1
cdr3_nt: TGTGCCAGTAGTACCAGGGTCTCCTACAATGAGCAGTTCTTC
cdr3_aa: CASSTRVSYNEQFF

clone_size: -
v_call: TRBV2
d_call: TRBD1
j_call: TRBJ1-1
cdr3_nt: TGTGCTATAACGGGACAGGGGGACACTGAAGCTTTCTTT
cdr3_aa: CAITGQGDTEAFF

clone_size: few
v_call: TRBV29-1
d_call: -
j_call: TRBJ1-5
cdr3_nt: TGCAGCACCGCAGGACCCGGGGGCAATCAGCCCCAGCATTTT
cdr3_aa: CSTAGPGGNQPQHF

clone_size: -
v_call: TRBV19
d_call: -
j_call: TRBJ1-5
cdr3_nt: TGTGCCAGTAAGGGGTTAGGGAATCAGCCCCAGCATTTT
cdr3_aa: CASKGLGNQPQHF

clone_size: -
v_call: TRBV6-5
d_call: -
j_call: TRBJ1-4
cdr3_nt: TGTGCCAGCAGTCAAGCGGGTTCTAATGAAAAACTGTTTTTT
cdr3_aa: CASSQAGSNEKLFF

clone_size: many
v_call: TRBV20-1
d_call: -
j_call: TRBJ1-3
cdr3_nt: TGCAGTGCTAGAGATCGCGCGGCCGGCTCTGGAAACACCATATATTTT
cdr3_aa: CSARDRAAGSGNTIYF

clone_size: few
v_call: TRBV7-2
d_call: TRBD2
j_call: TRBJ2-5
cdr3_nt: TGTGCCAGCAGCTTCGACAGCGGGAGTAAAGAGACCCAGTACTTC
cdr3_aa: CASSFDSGSKETQYF

clone_size: -
v_call: TRBV3-1
d_call: -
j_call: TRBJ1-1
cdr3_nt: TGTGCCAGCAGCCAAACTCCGGTGAGGGGATCCAACACTGAAGCTTTCTTT
cdr3_aa: CASSQTPVRGSNTEAFF

clone_size: many
v_call: TRBV28
d_call: TRBD1
j_call: TRBJ1-5
cdr3_nt: TGTGCCAGCAGTAAAGGGACAGGGGTGATTCAGGGCAATCAGCCCCAGCATTTT
cdr3_aa: CASSKGTGVIQGNQPQHF

clone_size: -
v_call: TRBV27
d_call: -
j_call: TRBJ2-7
cdr3_nt: TGTGCCAGCAGTCCCACCAGTCGCTACGAGCAGTACTTC
cdr3_aa: CASSPTSRYEQYF

clone_size: -
v_call: TRBV18
d_call: TRBD1
j_call: TRBJ2-7
cdr3_nt: TGTGCCAGCTCACCGGGGACAGGGGGCCTGGCAAACGAGCAGTACTTC
cdr3_aa: CASSPGTGGLANEQYF

clone_size: few
v_call: TRBV6-5
d_call: -
j_call: TRBJ1-1
cdr3_nt: TGTGCCAGCAGTCATATCAAAGGTGAAGCTTTCTTT
cdr3_aa: CASSHIKGEAFF

clone_size: few
v_call: TRBV29-1
d_call: TRBD1
j_call: TRBJ2-1
cdr3_nt: TGCAGCGTTATTGACAGGGTAATCTCCAGCTCCTACAATGAGCAGTTCTTC
cdr3_aa: CSVIDRVISSSYNEQFF

clone_size: -
v_call: TRBV19
d_call: TRBD1
j_call: TRBJ2-7
cdr3_nt: TGTGCCAGTAGGATAACAGGGGATTCCTCCTACGAGCAGTACTTC
cdr3_aa: CASRITGDSSYEQYF

clone_size: many
v_call: TRBV15
d_call: TRBD1
j_call: TRBJ1-1
cdr3_nt: TGTGCCACCAGCACAAGACAGGGGGCGCGAACTGAAGCTTTCTTT
cdr3_aa: CATSTRQGARTEAFF

clone_size: medium-sized
v_call: TRBV7-2
d_call: -
j_call: TRBJ2-4
cdr3_nt: TGTGCCAGCAGCCCCGCTCCTAACCAAAACATTCAGTACTTC
cdr3_aa: CASSPAPNQNIQYF

clone_size: few
v_call: TRBV3-1
d_call: -
j_call: TRBJ1-3
cdr3_nt: TGTGCCAGCAGTGTAAGAGGAAACACCATATATTTT
cdr3_aa: CASSVRGNTIYF

clone_size: many
v_call: TRBV12-3/TRBV12-4
d_call: -
j_call: TRBJ2-2
cdr3_nt: TGTGCCAGCCTACCCCCCGGCGTCGGGGAGCTGTTTTTT
cdr3_aa: CASLPPGVGELFF

clone_size: few
v_call: TRBV7-2
d_call: TRBD2
j_call: TRBJ2-7
cdr3_nt: TGTGCCAGCAGCCCCGGACTTGGGGGGGGTCGAAACGAGCAGTACTTC
cdr3_aa: CASSPGLGGGRNEQYF

clone_size: -
v_call: TRBV19
d_call: -
j_call: TRBJ1-1
cdr3_nt: TGTGCCAGTTTCGGATTCCAGCGACACACTGAAGCTTTCTTT
cdr3_aa: CASFGFQRHTEAFF

clone_size: few
v_call: TRBV14
d_call: -
j_call: TRBJ1-6
cdr3_nt: TGTGCCAGCAGCTGGACAGTTAATTCACCCCTCCACTTT
cdr3_aa: CASSWTVNSPLHF

clone_size: -
v_call: TRBV12-3/TRBV12-4
d_call: TRBD1
j_call: TRBJ1-1
cdr3_nt: TGTGCCAGCAGTCCCCGGACAGGGAAGAACACTGAAGCTTTCTTT
cdr3_aa: CASSPRTGKNTEAFF

clone_size: -
v_call: TRBV9
d_call: -
j_call: TRBJ2-5
cdr3_nt: TGTGCCAGCAGCATAGATCCGGTTAAAGGGGAAGAGACCCAGTACTTC
cdr3_aa: CASSIDPVKGEETQYF

clone_size: -
v_call: TRBV13
d_call: TRBD1
j_call: TRBJ2-7
cdr3_nt: TGTGCCAGCAGCTCTGACAGGGGCTACGAGCAGTACTTC
cdr3_aa: CASSSDRGYEQYF

clone_size: many
v_call: TRBV28
d_call: -
j_call: TRBJ2-5
cdr3_nt: TGTGCCAGCAGTCCCGGAGTCGGGAAGCAAGAGACCCAGTACTTC
cdr3_aa: CASSPGVGKQETQYF

clone_size: many
v_call: TRBV20-1
d_call: -
j_call: TRBJ1-2
cdr3_nt: TGCAGTGCCAGACAGCGCTATGGCTACACCTTC
cdr3_aa: CSARQRYGYTF

clone_size: few
v_call: TRBV3-1
d_call: -
j_call: TRBJ1-4
cdr3_nt: TGTGCCAGCAGCCAAGAGGGGCAACAGATGGGTGAAAAACTGTTTTTT
cdr3_aa: CASSQEGQQMGEKLFF

clone_size: many
v_call: TRBV5-1
d_call: TRBD1
j_call: TRBJ1-2
cdr3_nt: TGCGCCAGCAGCTTGAATCACGGCGGGACAGCTAACTATGGCTACACCTTC
cdr3_aa: CASSLNHGGTANYGYTF

clone_size: -
v_call: TRBV29-1
d_call: -
j_call: TRBJ2-1
cdr3_nt: TGCAGCGTGAACAGGGAATTCGGTGAGCAGTTCTTC
cdr3_aa: CSVNREFGEQFF

clone_size: -
v_call: TRBV7-3
d_call: TRBD2
j_call: TRBJ2-1
cdr3_nt: TGTGCCAGCAGCCCGCAGGGACTAGCGGGAGGTCCCTCGGTCAATGAGCAGTTCTTC
cdr3_aa: CASSPQGLAGGPSVNEQFF

clone_size: -
v_call: TRBV2
d_call: TRBD2
j_call: TRBJ2-4
cdr3_nt: TGTGCCAGCAGGAGCGGGGGGGCCGCCAAAAACATTCAGTACTTC
cdr3_aa: CASRSGGAAKNIQYF

clone_size: many
v_call: TRBV19
d_call: -
j_call: TRBJ1-4
cdr3_nt: TGTGCCAGTAGTAGCCCCCTGGACAGCGTGGTAGAAAAACTGTTTTTT
cdr3_aa: CASSSPLDSVVEKLFF

clone_size: few
v_call: TRBV29-1
d_call: -
j_call: TRBJ2-3
cdr3_nt: TGCAGCGTTGAACCTCGGGTGGGAGACGGAGCAGATACGCAGTATTTT
cdr3_aa: CSVEPRVGDGADTQYF

clone_size: -
v_call: TRBV6-1
d_call: -
j_call: TRBJ1-1
cdr3_nt: TGTGCCAGCAGAACCGGGGACTCAACCAACACTGAAGCTTTCTTT
cdr3_aa: CASRTGDSTNTEAFF

clone_size: -
v_call: TRBV28
d_call: TRBD2
j_call: TRBJ2-3
cdr3_nt: TGTGCCAGCAGGGAGACTAGCGGGAGCACAGATACGCAGTATTTT
cdr3_aa: CASRETSGSTDTQYF

clone_size: -
v_call: TRBV7-9
d_call: TRBD2
j_call: TRBJ2-1
cdr3_nt: TGTGCCAGCGGCTACTCCGGGACTAGCGGGAGGGGTGAGCAGTTCTTC
cdr3_aa: CASGYSGTSGRGEQFF

clone_size: few
v_call: TRBV6-5
d_call: TRBD2
j_call: TRBJ2-1
cdr3_nt: TGTGCCAGCAGTTTCGCCCTCGGGAGGGCCGGAAATGAGCAGTTCTTC
cdr3_aa: CASSFALGRAGNEQFF

clone_size: -
v_call: TRBV3-1
d_call: -
j_call: TRBJ2-3
cdr3_nt: TGTGCCAGCAGCCAGAACAGCGAACTCCCCACAGATACGCAGTATTTT
cdr3_aa: CASSQNSELPTDTQYF